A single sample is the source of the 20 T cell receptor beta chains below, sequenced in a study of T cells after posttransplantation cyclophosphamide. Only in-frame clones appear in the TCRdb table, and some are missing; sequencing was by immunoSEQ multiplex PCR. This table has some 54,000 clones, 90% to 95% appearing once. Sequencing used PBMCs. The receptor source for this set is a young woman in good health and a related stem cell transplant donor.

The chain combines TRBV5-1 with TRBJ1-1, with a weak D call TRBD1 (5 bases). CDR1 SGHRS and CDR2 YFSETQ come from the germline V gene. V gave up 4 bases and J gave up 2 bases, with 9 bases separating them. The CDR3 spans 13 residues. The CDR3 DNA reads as TGCGCCAGCAGCCTGACAGAAAACACTGAAGCTTTCTTT. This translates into CASSLTENTEAFF. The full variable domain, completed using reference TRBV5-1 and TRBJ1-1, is KAGVTQTPRYLIKTRGQQVTLSCSPISGHRSVSWYQQTPGQGLQFLFEYFSETQRNKGNFPGRFSGRQFSNSRSEMNVSTLELGDSALYLCASSLTENTEAFFGQGTRLTVV.

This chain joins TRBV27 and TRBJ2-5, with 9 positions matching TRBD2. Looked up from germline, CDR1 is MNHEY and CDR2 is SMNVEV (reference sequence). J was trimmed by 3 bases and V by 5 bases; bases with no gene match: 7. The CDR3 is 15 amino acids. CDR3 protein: CASSISGRGEETQYF. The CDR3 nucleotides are TGTGCCAGCAGTATTAGCGGGAGAGGTGAAGAGACCCAGTACTTC.

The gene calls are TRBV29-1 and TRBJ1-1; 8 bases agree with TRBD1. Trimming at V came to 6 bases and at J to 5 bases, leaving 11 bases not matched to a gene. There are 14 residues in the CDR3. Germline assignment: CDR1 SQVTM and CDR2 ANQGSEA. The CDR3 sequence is CSVRGQKRGTEAFF. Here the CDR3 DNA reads TGCAGCGTCAGGGGGCAGAAAAGAGGGACTGAAGCTTTCTTT. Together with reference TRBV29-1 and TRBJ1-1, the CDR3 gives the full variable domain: SAVISQKPSRDICQRGTSLTIQCQVDSQVTMMFWYRQQPGQSLTLIATANQGSEATYESGFVIDKFPISRPNLTFSTLTVSNMSPEDSSIYLCSVRGQKRGTEAFFGQGTRLTVV.

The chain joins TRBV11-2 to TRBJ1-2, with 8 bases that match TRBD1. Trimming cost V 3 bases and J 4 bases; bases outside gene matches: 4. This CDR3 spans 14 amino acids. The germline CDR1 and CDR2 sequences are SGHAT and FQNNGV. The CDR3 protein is CASSLGQAGYGYTF. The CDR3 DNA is TGTGCCAGCAGCTTGGGACAGGCGGGCTATGGCTACACCTTC.

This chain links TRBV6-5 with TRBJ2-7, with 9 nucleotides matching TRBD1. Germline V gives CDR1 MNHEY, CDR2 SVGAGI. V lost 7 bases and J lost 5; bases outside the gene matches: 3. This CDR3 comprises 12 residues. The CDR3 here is CASKQGANEQYF. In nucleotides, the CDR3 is TGTGCCAGCAAACAGGGGGCCAACGAGCAGTACTTC.

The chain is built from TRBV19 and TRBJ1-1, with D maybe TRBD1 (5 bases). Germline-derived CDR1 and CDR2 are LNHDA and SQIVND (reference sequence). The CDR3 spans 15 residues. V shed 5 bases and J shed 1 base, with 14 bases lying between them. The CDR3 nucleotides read TGTGCCAGTAGTCCCCTGCGGGGGGGGAACACTGAAGCTTTCTTT. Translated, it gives CASSPLRGGNTEAFF.

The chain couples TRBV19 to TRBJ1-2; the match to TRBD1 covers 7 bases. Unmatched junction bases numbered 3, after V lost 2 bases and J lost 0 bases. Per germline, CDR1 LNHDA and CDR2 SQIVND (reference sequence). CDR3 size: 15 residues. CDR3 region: CASSIWDRANYGYTF. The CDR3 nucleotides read TGTGCCAGTAGTATATGGGACAGAGCTAACTATGGCTACACCTTC.

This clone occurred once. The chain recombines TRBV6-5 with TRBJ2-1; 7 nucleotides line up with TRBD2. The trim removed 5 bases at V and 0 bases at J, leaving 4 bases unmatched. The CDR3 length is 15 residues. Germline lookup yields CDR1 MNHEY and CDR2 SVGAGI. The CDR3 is CASSSAGVSYNEQFF. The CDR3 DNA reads TGTGCCAGCAGTAGTGCGGGGGTCTCCTACAATGAGCAGTTCTTC.

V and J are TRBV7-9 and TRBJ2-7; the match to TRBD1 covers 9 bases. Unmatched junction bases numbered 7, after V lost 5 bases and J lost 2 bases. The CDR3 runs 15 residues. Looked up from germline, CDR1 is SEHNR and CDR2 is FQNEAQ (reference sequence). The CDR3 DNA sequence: TGTGCCAGCAGCCTCGGGACAGGGATAGCCTACGAGCAGTACTTC. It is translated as CASSLGTGIAYEQYF.

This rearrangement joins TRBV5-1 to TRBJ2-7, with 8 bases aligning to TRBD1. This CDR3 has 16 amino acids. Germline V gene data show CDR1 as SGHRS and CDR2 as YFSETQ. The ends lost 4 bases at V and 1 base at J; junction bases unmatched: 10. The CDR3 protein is CASSKDTGGSSYEQYF. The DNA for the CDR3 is TGCGCCAGCAGCAAAGACACAGGGGGGTCGTCCTACGAGCAGTACTTC.

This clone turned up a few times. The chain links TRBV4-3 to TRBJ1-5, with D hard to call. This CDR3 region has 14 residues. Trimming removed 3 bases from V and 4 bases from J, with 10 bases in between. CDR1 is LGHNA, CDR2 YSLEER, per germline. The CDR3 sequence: CASSQRGLNQPQHF. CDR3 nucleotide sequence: TGCGCCAGCAGCCAGCGCGGACTTAATCAGCCCCAGCATTTT.

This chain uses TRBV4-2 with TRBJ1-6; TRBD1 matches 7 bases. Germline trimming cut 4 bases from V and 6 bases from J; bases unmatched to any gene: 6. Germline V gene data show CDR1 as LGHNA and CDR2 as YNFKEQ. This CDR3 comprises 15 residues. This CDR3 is CASSPRDSLNSPLHF. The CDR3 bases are TGTGCCAGCAGCCCCCGGGACAGTCTTAATTCACCCCTCCACTTT.

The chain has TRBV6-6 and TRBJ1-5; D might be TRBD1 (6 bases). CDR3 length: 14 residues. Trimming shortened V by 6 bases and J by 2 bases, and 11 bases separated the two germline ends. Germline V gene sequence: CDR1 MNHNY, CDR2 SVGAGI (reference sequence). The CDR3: CASSSTGGNQPQHF. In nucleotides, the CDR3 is TGTGCCAGCAGCTCGACAGGCGGCAATCAGCCCCAGCATTTT.

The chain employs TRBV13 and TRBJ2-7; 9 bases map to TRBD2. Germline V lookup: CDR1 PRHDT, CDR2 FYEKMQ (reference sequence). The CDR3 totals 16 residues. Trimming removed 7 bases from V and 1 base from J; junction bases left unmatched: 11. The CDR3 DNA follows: TGTGCCAGCACCCAAGTTGGCGGGGGGGCATCCTACGAGCAGTACTTC. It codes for CASTQVGGGASYEQYF.

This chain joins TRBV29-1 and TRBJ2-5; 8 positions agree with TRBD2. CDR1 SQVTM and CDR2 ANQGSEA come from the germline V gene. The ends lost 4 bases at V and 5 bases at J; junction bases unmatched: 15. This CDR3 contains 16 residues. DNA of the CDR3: TGCAGCGTTGGGGGGGGTACTAGCGGCCATAGGGAGACCCAGTACTTC. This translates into CSVGGGTSGHRETQYF. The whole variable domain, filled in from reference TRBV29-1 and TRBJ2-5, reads SAVISQKPSRDICQRGTSLTIQCQVDSQVTMMFWYRQQPGQSLTLIATANQGSEATYESGFVIDKFPISRPNLTFSTLTVSNMSPEDSSIYLCSVGGGTSGHRETQYFGPGTRLLVL.

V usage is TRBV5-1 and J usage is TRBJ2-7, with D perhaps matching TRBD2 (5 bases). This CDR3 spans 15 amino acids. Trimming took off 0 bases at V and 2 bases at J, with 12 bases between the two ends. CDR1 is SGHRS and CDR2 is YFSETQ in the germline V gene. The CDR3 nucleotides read TGCGCCAGCAGCTTGGCCAGCGGCCCCCCCTACGAGCAGTACTTC. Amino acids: CASSLASGPPYEQYF.

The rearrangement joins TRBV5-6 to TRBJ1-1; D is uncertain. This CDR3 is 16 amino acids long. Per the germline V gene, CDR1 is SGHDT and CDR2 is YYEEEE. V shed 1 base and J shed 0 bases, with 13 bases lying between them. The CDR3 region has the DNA TGTGCCAGCAGCTTGTATGGTGAGAACCTGAACACTGAAGCTTTCTTT. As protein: CASSLYGENLNTEAFF.

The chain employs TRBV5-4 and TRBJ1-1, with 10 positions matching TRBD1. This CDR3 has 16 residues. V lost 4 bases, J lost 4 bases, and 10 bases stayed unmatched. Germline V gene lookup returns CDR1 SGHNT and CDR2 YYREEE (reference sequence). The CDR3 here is CASSKPGQGFVTEAFF. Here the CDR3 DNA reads TGTGCCAGCAGCAAACCGGGACAGGGGTTCGTCACTGAAGCTTTCTTT.

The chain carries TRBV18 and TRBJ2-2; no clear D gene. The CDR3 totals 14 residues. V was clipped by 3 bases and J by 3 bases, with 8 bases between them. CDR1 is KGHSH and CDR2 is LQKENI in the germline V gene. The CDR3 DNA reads TGTGCCAGCTCACCCGTCGAGTACACCGGGGAGCTGTTTTTT. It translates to CASSPVEYTGELFF.

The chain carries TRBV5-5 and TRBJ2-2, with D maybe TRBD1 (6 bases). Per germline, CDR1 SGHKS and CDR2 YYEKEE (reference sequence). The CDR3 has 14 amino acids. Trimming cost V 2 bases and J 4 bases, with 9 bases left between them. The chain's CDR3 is CASSLGGTTGELFF. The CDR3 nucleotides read TGTGCCAGCAGCTTAGGGGGAACCACCGGGGAGCTGTTTTTT.